This is a list of T cell receptor beta chains from one sample in a study of T cells after yellow fever vaccination. TCRdb re-called the 5' RACE reads with MiXCR, one entry per CDR3 protein. The sample lists 400,000 or so distinct CDR3 sequences, approximately 10% occurring once. The material was PBMCs, obtained on the day of the first yellow fever vaccination. Every receptor here comes from a man aged 18 to 30 who received the YFV17D yellow fever vaccine. Each CDR3 is given with its conserved first and last residue. D genes are given only for firm matches. Not all rows give a size; the values are once, few, many and, for expanded clones, a class.

V	size	D	J	DNA	CDR3
TRBV27	-	-	TRBJ2-7	TGTGCCAGCAGTGGCCCGGATTACGAGCAGTACTTC	CASSGPDYEQYF
TRBV6-5	few	-	TRBJ1-2	TGTGCCAGCGTTCGCCAAGGCGGCTATGGCTACACCTTC	CASVRQGGYGYTF
TRBV19	few	-	TRBJ1-1	TGTGCCAGTAGTCATCGTGAGTTGAGGAACACTGAAGCTTTCTTT	CASSHRELRNTEAFF
TRBV5-1	few	TRBD2	TRBJ2-1	TGCGCCAGCAGCTTATCTATGACTAGCGGGTTCTACAATGAGCAGTTCTTC	CASSLSMTSGFYNEQFF
TRBV2	-	-	TRBJ2-1	TGTGCCAGCAGTGCGGGGGAGCTCTACAATGAGCAGTTCTTC	CASSAGELYNEQFF
TRBV7-6	many	-	TRBJ2-7	TGTGCCAGCAGCTTACGGCAGGACCCCTACGAGCAGTACTTC	CASSLRQDPYEQYF
TRBV6-6	-	-	TRBJ2-2	TGTGCCAGCAGTTTGGGGGAGCTGTTTTTT	CASSLGELFF
TRBV20-1	few	TRBD1	TRBJ1-6	TGCAGTGCTCGACAGGGGATCTCACCCCTCCACTTT	CSARQGISPLHF
TRBV2	few	TRBD2	TRBJ2-1	TGTGCCAGCAGGGAAGCGGGGGGGAGAAATGAGCAGTTCTTC	CASREAGGRNEQFF
TRBV7-2	few	TRBD2	TRBJ2-1	TGTGCCAGCAGAAAACTCGGGGGGGCTTACAATGAGCAGTTCTTC	CASRKLGGAYNEQFF
TRBV18	-	-	TRBJ2-7	TGTGCCAGCTCACCGGCCCACGAGCAGTACTTC	CASSPAHEQYF
TRBV7-2	-	-	TRBJ2-7	TGTGCCAGCAGACAAAACCTCTACGAGCAGTACTTC	CASRQNLYEQYF
TRBV15	few	TRBD1	TRBJ1-5	TGTGCCACCAGCAGGGTGGGGACAGGTGTACATCAGCCCCAGCATTTT	CATSRVGTGVHQPQHF
TRBV7-8	few	-	TRBJ2-1	TGTGCCAGCAGCCCTCGACTAGGCCGCAAAGAGCAGTTCTTC	CASSPRLGRKEQFF
TRBV7-2	-	-	TRBJ2-1	TGTGCCAGCAGCTTTAGCAGTATTGAGCAGTTCTTC	CASSFSSIEQFF
TRBV20-1	few	TRBD1	TRBJ2-5	TGCAGTGCTAAGACAGGGGGCCGGGAGACCCAGTACTTC	CSAKTGGRETQYF
TRBV6-5	few	-	TRBJ1-1	TGTGCCAGCAGTTACTCTTGGGTAGACACTGAAGCTTTCTTT	CASSYSWVDTEAFF
TRBV12-5	-	-	TRBJ2-3	TGTGCGCATCGGGGCGACCGAGGGGATACGCAGTATTTT	CAHRGDRGDTQYF
TRBV5-1	-	-	TRBJ1-1	TGCGCCAGCAGCTTCTACTCGGAGTTCCGGGTTCAAGCTTTCTTT	CASSFYSEFRVQAFF
TRBV24-1	-	TRBD2	TRBJ2-3	TGTGCCACCAGTGATCCTGGCCGGGGGGATGCAGATACGCAGTATTTT	CATSDPGRGDADTQYF
TRBV6-5	few	-	TRBJ2-7	TGTGCCAGCAGTTCCCCCGAAAGGGTCTACGAGCAGTACTTC	CASSSPERVYEQYF
TRBV20-1	few	-	TRBJ1-2	TGCAGTGCCGATAACGGGGCAGCCACCGTCTATGGCTACACCTTC	CSADNGAATVYGYTF
TRBV7-2	few	TRBD1	TRBJ1-6	TGTGCCAGCAGCTGGGGACAGGGTAATTCACCCCTCCACTTT	CASSWGQGNSPLHF
TRBV6-1	-	TRBD1	TRBJ2-6	TGTGCCAGCAGGGGGACAGGGGGTAATGCTGGGGCCAACGTCCTGACTTTC	CASRGTGGNAGANVLTF
TRBV4-3	many	-	TRBJ2-6	TGCGCCAGCAGCCAAGAGTCCGCCTCTGGGGCCAACGTCCTGACTTTC	CASSQESASGANVLTF
TRBV28	many	-	TRBJ1-6	TGTGCCAGCGTGGTAGGCAGCTCCTATAATTCACCCCTCCACTTT	CASVVGSSYNSPLHF
TRBV28	many	TRBD2	TRBJ2-5	TGTGCCAGCATGGCGGGGGGGAGGCTTATTGCGACCCAGTACTTC	CASMAGGRLIATQYF
TRBV6-5	few	TRBD1	TRBJ1-1	TGTGCCAGCAGTTACCTTCGGGGAGGACAGGAGAACACTGAAGCTTTCTTT	CASSYLRGGQENTEAFF
TRBV3-1	-	-	TRBJ1-2	TGTGCCAGCAGCCAAGGTCCGGACACCGTCTATGGCTACACCTTC	CASSQGPDTVYGYTF
TRBV3-1	once	TRBD2	TRBJ2-3	TGTGCCACCAGCCAAGATTCGCGGGGGTACACAGATACGCAGTATTTT	CATSQDSRGYTDTQYF
TRBV27	-	-	TRBJ1-4	TGTGCCAGCAGTATCGGGACCGGCGCAACTAATGAAAAACTGTTTTTT	CASSIGTGATNEKLFF
TRBV4-3	-	TRBD1	TRBJ1-5	TGCGCCAGCAGCCAAGACTACAGGGGGCGGGGTGAGCCCCAGCATTTT	CASSQDYRGRGEPQHF
TRBV7-6	-	-	TRBJ2-5	TGTGCCAGCAGCCTGCCGGGGGAGACCCAGTACTTC	CASSLPGETQYF
TRBV7-3	few	TRBD2	TRBJ2-2	TGTGCCAGCAGCTTAACGGCGCTAGCGGGCACCGGGGAGCTGTTTTTT	CASSLTALAGTGELFF
TRBV6-2/TRBV6-3	-	TRBD1	TRBJ1-6	TGTGCCAGCAGGGGGACAGGGTACGGGTTCCGAAATTCACCCCTCCACTTT	CASRGTGYGFRNSPLHF
TRBV4-3	-	TRBD2	TRBJ2-3	TGCGCCAGCAGCCCAACCGGGACTAGCGGGGATGGTACGCAGTATTTT	CASSPTGTSGDGTQYF
TRBV5-6	-	TRBD1	TRBJ1-5	TGTGCCAGCAGCTTTAGACAGGGAGATCAGCCCCAGCATTTT	CASSFRQGDQPQHF
TRBV10-3	few	-	TRBJ2-7	TGTGCCATCAGCGCCCCACATACCTACGAGCAGTACTTC	CAISAPHTYEQYF
TRBV6-5	-	-	TRBJ1-5	TGTGCCAGCAGTTACTCCACTTTAAGCCAGCCCCAGCATTTT	CASSYSTLSQPQHF
TRBV5-1	-	-	TRBJ2-7	TGCGCCAGCTATGCTAATCCCGCCCAAAACTACGAGCAGTACTTC	CASYANPAQNYEQYF
TRBV5-1	few	-	TRBJ2-5	TGCGCCAGCAGCCTTCTAGCCAGAGAGACCCAGTACTTC	CASSLLARETQYF
TRBV20-1	-	TRBD2	TRBJ2-3	TGCAGTGCTCCCCTAGCGGGCGGAGGAGATACGCAGTATTTT	CSAPLAGGGDTQYF
TRBV9	-	-	TRBJ2-2	TGTGCCAGCAGCGTAGGAGGAAGCACCGGGGAGCTGTTTTTT	CASSVGGSTGELFF
TRBV24-1	few	-	TRBJ1-2	TGTGCCACCAGTGACTCAACCGAGTATGGCTACACCTTC	CATSDSTEYGYTF
TRBV29-1	-	-	TRBJ2-5	TGCAGCGTCGGGAGCGGGTGGGAGACCCAGTACTTC	CSVGSGWETQYF
TRBV2	few	TRBD2	TRBJ2-4	TGTGCCAGCAGTGATCCGGCTAGCGGGGGGAACATTCAGTACTTC	CASSDPASGGNIQYF
TRBV19	few	-	TRBJ1-2	TGTGCCAGTACCGGAAGTATGGGGAACTATGGCTACACCTTC	CASTGSMGNYGYTF
TRBV5-1	-	TRBD1	TRBJ2-7	TGCGCCAGCAGCTTAAACACAGGGGGGATCTACGAGCAGTACTTC	CASSLNTGGIYEQYF
TRBV7-2	few	-	TRBJ2-3	TGTGCCAGCAGCTTAGCCCCGACGGATGATACGCAGTATTTT	CASSLAPTDDTQYF
TRBV7-2	-	-	TRBJ2-5	TGTGCCAGCAGCCCTTGGGGGATTCAGGAGACCCAGTACTTC	CASSPWGIQETQYF
TRBV11-2	few	-	TRBJ1-1	TGTGCCAGCGCGGTCCGGGGTTCTTTTGAAGCTTTCTTT	CASAVRGSFEAFF
TRBV4-1	few	-	TRBJ1-6	TGCGCCAGCAGCCAAGATCCCCCAAGGGGAGGGGACTATAATTCACCCCTCCACTTT	CASSQDPPRGGDYNSPLHF
TRBV29-1	few	-	TRBJ1-1	TGCAGCGTTGCCCGGGGAAACACTGAAGCTTTCTTT	CSVARGNTEAFF
TRBV4-1	-	TRBD1	TRBJ1-5	TGCGCCAGCAGCCAAGACCTAACAGGGGGAAGGTCCCAGCATTTT	CASSQDLTGGRSQHF
TRBV6-1	-	TRBD2	TRBJ2-1	TGTGCCAGTCGCGGGGGGCCTTATTTGAATGAGCAGTTCTTC	CASRGGPYLNEQFF
TRBV7-8	-	-	TRBJ1-1	TGTGCCAGCAGCCGACGGACCGGGACTGAAGCTTTCTTT	CASSRRTGTEAFF
TRBV7-9	many	-	TRBJ1-5	TGTGCCAGCAGCTTAGGGGGTTCCGGGGCTCAGCCCCAGCATTTT	CASSLGGSGAQPQHF
TRBV3-1	many	-	TRBJ1-5	TGTGCCAGCAGCCAAGACAATCAGCCCCAGCATTTT	CASSQDNQPQHF
TRBV6-1	-	-	TRBJ1-1	TGTGCCAGCATAACCCTCCGGGGTAACACTGAAGCTTTCTTT	CASITLRGNTEAFF